The 27 T cell receptor beta chains reported below all come from one sample, sequenced in a study of blood T cells in healthy people across ages. The second PCR ran 7 to 11 cycles with a sample-barcoded 5' primer and J-beta primers. TCRdb used MiXCR to reprocess the 5' RACE reads, holding one entry per CDR3 protein. This sample has about 1.5 million distinct CDR3 sequences, with approximately 42% found just once. The specimen sequenced was blood. The receptors come from a woman aged 18-29 years in good health.

This clonotype was found a few times. This sequence joins TRBV18 and TRBJ1-2, with D possibly TRBD1 on 5 matching bases. Germline V gives CDR1 KGHSH, CDR2 LQKENI. The CDR3 extends over 14 amino acids. V dropped 0 bases and J dropped 4 bases, with 9 bases sitting between them. The CDR3 nucleotides read TGTGCCAGCTCACCACCGGGTGACAGCTATGGCTACACCTTC. This encodes CASSPPGDSYGYTF.

The chain has TRBV27 and TRBJ2-1; a possible D gene is TRBD1 (6 bases). V was clipped by 5 bases and J by 0 bases, with 14 bases between them. This CDR3 has 16 residues. In germline, CDR1 is MNHEY, CDR2 SMNVEV (reference sequence). CDR3 sequence: CASSVDTGSSYNEQFF. CDR3 nucleotide sequence: TGTGCCAGCAGTGTCGATACAGGGAGCTCCTACAATGAGCAGTTCTTC.

This sequence joins TRBV18 and TRBJ2-1; D possibly corresponds to TRBD2 (5 bases). V lost 3 bases, J lost 13 bases, and 16 bases lay in between. The V gene's germline CDR1 is KGHSH and CDR2 LQKENI. CDR3 length: 13 amino acids. In DNA, the CDR3 is TGTGCCAGCTCACCCCCCGCGAGGGAGACCCAGTTCTTC. This encodes CASSPPARETQFF.

There are a few counts of this clonotype. This chain links TRBV27 with TRBJ2-1, with a weak D call TRBD2 (5 bases). Germline values: CDR1 MNHEY, CDR2 SMNVEV (reference sequence). The V and J ends lost 1 base and 5 bases respectively, with 12 bases between them. CDR3 length equals 15 residues. The CDR3 DNA follows: TGTGCCAGCAGTTTATTCGGGAACGGGCACAATGAGCAGTTCTTC. Translating it yields CASSLFGNGHNEQFF.

This clonotype was seen a handful of times. V usage is TRBV5-1 and J usage is TRBJ2-7; D might be TRBD2 (6 bases). Germline CDR1 is SGHRS and CDR2 is YFSETQ. V lost 0 bases to trimming and J lost 6 bases, with 10 bases between them. The CDR3 is 13 amino acids. The CDR3, as DNA: TGCGCCAGCAGCTTGGTCAGCGGGTTCGAGCAGTACTTC. This gives the protein CASSLVSGFEQYF.

The CDR3 region has the DNA TGTGCCAGCAGTGAAAGGGGGTACGAAGAGACCCAGTACTTC. Translation gives CASSERGYEETQYF. This rearrangement joins TRBV2 to TRBJ2-5; D may be TRBD1 (6 bases). CDR3 length: 14 amino acids. Per the germline V gene, CDR1 is SNHLY and CDR2 is FYNNEI. The V end was cut by 2 bases, the J end by 3 bases, with 10 bases between.

The genes are TRBV15 and TRBJ1-2; possible D gene TRBD1, 5 bases. The germline gives CDR1 LNHNV, CDR2 YYDKDF (reference sequence). Trimming left V 5 bases short and J 1 base short, with 11 bases between. The CDR3 sequence is 14 residues long. The CDR3 here is CATSQDTLNYGYTF. CDR3 bases: TGTGCCACCAGCCAGGACACGCTTAACTATGGCTACACCTTC.

J is TRBJ2-1 and V is TRBV29-1; D is possibly TRBD2 (5 bases). The CDR3 extends over 14 amino acids. V gave up 6 bases and J gave up 4 bases, with 16 bases separating them. Germline CDR1 SQVTM, CDR2 ANQGSEA. The CDR3 DNA is TGCAGCGTCGGGGTCCGCGGTGGTTACAATGAGCAGTTCTTC. Protein: CSVGVRGGYNEQFF.

A word on this clonotype: Since a much larger clone is just one base distant, this may be a read error. The chain couples TRBV7-2 to TRBJ2-5, with 9 bases lining up with TRBD2. Per the germline V gene, CDR1 is SGHTA and CDR2 is FQGNSA. CDR3 length: 14 residues. The CDR3 DNA reads as TGTGCCAGCAGTCCCGGGACTAGCTCGGAGACCAAGTACTTC. As protein: CASSPGTSSETKYF. Combining the CDR3 with reference TRBV7-2 and TRBJ2-5 gives the whole variable domain GAGVSQSPSNKVTEKGKDVELRCDPISGHTALYWYRQSLGQGLEFLIYFQGNSAPDKSGLPSDRFSAERTGGSVSTLTIQRTQQEDSAVYLCASSPGTSSETKYFGPGTRLLVL.

V is TRBV29-1 and J is TRBJ2-2; D might be TRBD1 (6 bases). Trimming took 3 bases from V and 5 from J, leaving 13 bases between them. The CDR3 runs to 14 residues. Germline CDR1 is SQVTM and CDR2 is ANQGSEA. The CDR3 DNA sequence: TGCAGCGTTGACCCGGGAAGGGGGACCGGGGAGCTGTTTTTT. Translation gives CSVDPGRGTGELFF.

The gene calls are TRBV20-1 and TRBJ2-3; 10 bases align to TRBD1. This CDR3 region has 13 residues. J gave up 9 bases and V 6 bases, and 9 bases lay outside the gene matches. Germline-derived CDR1 and CDR2 are DFQATT and SNEGSKA (reference sequence). The CDR3 DNA is TGCAGTGCCGGGACAGGGGAGACTCTAACGCAGTATTTT. Protein sequence: CSAGTGETLTQYF.

This clonotype was counted at least ten times. The chain couples TRBV6-6 to TRBJ2-7; a possible D gene is TRBD1 (6 bases). TRBJ2-5 matches the DNA end more closely, so the J call is doubtful. CDR3 size: 13 residues. CDR1 and CDR2 from the germline V gene are MNHNY and SVGAGI (reference sequence). The CDR3 protein is CASSAQGRQTQYF. CDR3 coding DNA: TGTGCCAGCAGCGCGCAGGGGAGACAGACCCAGTACTTC.

The chain employs TRBV12-3 or TRBV12-4 and TRBJ1-3, with D maybe TRBD1 (6 bases). This CDR3 has 14 amino acids. Trimming cost V 6 bases and J 4 bases, with 13 bases left between them. The CDR3 here is CASSPGVAGNTIYF. CDR3 DNA sequence: TGTGCCAGCAGCCCAGGGGTCGCGGGAAACACCATATATTTT.

V usage is TRBV12-3 or TRBV12-4 and J usage is TRBJ1-5; tentative D call: TRBD1 (5 bases). This CDR3 is built from 17 residues. V lost 6 bases and J lost 0, with 18 bases in between. The CDR3 sequence: CASSWGGPTYSNQPQHF. The CDR3 DNA follows: TGTGCCAGCAGCTGGGGGGGACCGACATATAGCAATCAGCCCCAGCATTTT.

For this clonotype: A much larger clone lies one base from this, so it may be a read error. V gene TRBV11-3 combines with J gene TRBJ2-1, with D perhaps matching TRBD1 (6 bases). The CDR3 is 14 residues long. Germline V lookup: CDR1 SGHNT, CDR2 YENEEA. V lost 6 bases and J 0 bases, leaving 9 bases between the germline ends. CDR3 residues: CASRKTGSYNEQFF. The CDR3 nucleotides are TGTGCCAGCAGGAAGACAGGCTCCTACAATGAGCAGTTCTTC.

The chain combines TRBV7-2 with TRBJ1-2; maybe TRBD1 (5 bases). The CDR3 covers 17 residues. Germline lookup yields CDR1 SGHTA and CDR2 FQGNSA. V lost 2 bases, J lost 2 bases, and 18 bases lay in between. The CDR3 reads CASSLTVGDRVNYGYTF. CDR3 nucleotide sequence: TGTGCCAGCAGCTTAACGGTGGGAGACAGAGTCAACTATGGCTACACCTTC.

This clonotype turned up a few times. The chain joins TRBV20-1 to TRBJ1-2; maybe TRBD1 (6 bases). The germline V gene has CDR1 DFQATT and CDR2 SNEGSKA (reference sequence). The CDR3 extends over 13 amino acids. Trimming left V 5 bases short and J 1 base short, with 11 bases between. The CDR3 sequence: CSALGQNNYGYTF. The CDR3 DNA follows: TGCAGTGCTCTTGGACAGAATAACTATGGCTACACCTTC.

The chain couples TRBV14 to TRBJ1-2; 7 nucleotides match TRBD1. The CDR3 covers 14 residues. The V segment lost 3 bases and the J segment 8 bases; nucleotides outside the gene matches: 9. Looked up from germline, CDR1 is SGHDN and CDR2 is FVKESK. The CDR3: CASSHPWDRRGYTF. For the CDR3, the DNA is TGTGCCAGCAGCCACCCATGGGACAGACGGGGCTACACCTTC. The entire variable domain, with the rest obtained from reference TRBV14 and TRBJ1-2, is as follows: EAGVTQFPSHSVIEKGQTVTLRCDPISGHDNLYWYRRVMGKEIKFLLHFVKESKQDESGMPNNRFLAERTGGTYSTLKVQPAELEDSGVYFCASSHPWDRRGYTFGSGTRLTVV.

This chain joins TRBV4-1 and TRBJ2-2; TRBD1 matches 9 bases. Per the germline V gene, CDR1 is MGHRA and CDR2 is YSYEKL. The CDR3 loop spans 17 amino acids. Germline trimming cut 3 bases from V and 7 bases from J; bases unmatched to any gene: 12. In nucleotides, the CDR3 is TGCGCCAGCAGCCATTTTAGTCCTGGACAGGGGATCGGGGAGCTGTTTTTT. Amino acid sequence: CASSHFSPGQGIGELFF.

The chain joins TRBV15 to TRBJ2-3; D might be TRBD1 (6 bases). Germline V CDR1 and CDR2: LNHNV, YYDKDF (reference sequence). The CDR3 length is 14 residues. V was pared by 1 base and J by 12 bases, with 17 bases between. The CDR3, as DNA: TGTGCCACCAGCAGAGCTGGGGCGGACAGCCATCAGTATTTT. Translating it yields CATSRAGADSHQYF.

The chain has TRBV12-3 or TRBV12-4 and TRBJ2-1; 7 nucleotides align to TRBD1. The CDR3 length is 15 residues. The V segment lost 5 bases and the J segment 3 bases; nucleotides outside the gene matches: 7. CDR3 residues: CASSRGQDLYNEQFF. Here the CDR3 DNA reads TGTGCCAGCAGTCGTGGACAGGACCTCTACAATGAGCAGTTCTTC.

J is TRBJ2-1 and V is TRBV12-3 or TRBV12-4, with TRBD2 identical over 13 bases. The CDR3 spans 15 residues. The trim removed 7 bases at V and 8 bases at J, leaving 8 bases unmatched. The CDR3 DNA reads as TGTGCCAGCACTAGGACTAGCGGGAGTGTCTATGAGCAGTTCTTC. It specifies CASTRTSGSVYEQFF.

The table lists this clonotype with a few counts. The J gene is TRBJ1-5, the V gene TRBV4-3; the match to TRBD1 covers 7 bases. The CDR3 spans 15 residues. J was trimmed by 4 bases and V by 4 bases; bases with no gene match: 7. Germline CDR1 is LGHNA and CDR2 is YSLEER. The CDR3 region has the DNA TGCGCCAGCAGCCTCACGGACAGGCCAAATCAGCCCCAGCATTTT. It encodes CASSLTDRPNQPQHF.

A single count supports this clonotype. V usage is TRBV7-9 and J usage is TRBJ2-5, with 7 bases lining up with TRBD1. This CDR3 spans 12 amino acids. Germline CDR1 reads SEHNR; CDR2 reads FQNEAQ (reference sequence). V lost 3 bases and J lost 13; bases outside the gene matches: 8. CDR3 protein: CASSFPSSGGYF. The DNA for the CDR3 is TGTGCCAGCAGCTTCCCCTCCTCAGGGGGGTACTTC.

V and J are TRBV29-1 and TRBJ1-2; no definite D call. Germline CDR1 reads SQVTM; CDR2 reads ANQGSEA. The CDR3 extends over 16 amino acids. V was shortened by 6 bases and J by 0 bases, with 20 bases between the two germline ends. The CDR3 DNA reads as TGCAGCGTCGCACTTACCTCAGGCGGAGCTAACTATGGCTACACCTTC. It encodes CSVALTSGGANYGYTF.

The V gene is TRBV4-1, the J gene TRBJ1-3; D gene unclear. CDR3 length: 16 amino acids. Germline V gives CDR1 MGHRA, CDR2 YSYEKL. Between the trimmed V and J ends, which lost 1 base and 0 bases, there was a span of 10 bases. CDR3 bases: TGCGCCAGCAGCCAAGCAGGTCGGAGCTCTGGAAACACCATATATTTT. Translating it yields CASSQAGRSSGNTIYF.

The V gene is TRBV6-2 or TRBV6-3, the J gene TRBJ1-1; D gene ambiguous. The germline gives CDR1 MNHEY, CDR2 SVGEGT. V lost 7 bases and J 4 bases, leaving 10 bases between the germline ends. CDR3 length: 12 amino acids. In DNA form, the CDR3 reads TGTGCCAGCACCCGATTGGGCACTGAAGCTTTCTTT. The encoded protein is CASTRLGTEAFF.